Reported below is one T cell receptor (beta chain). Its antigen is unknown. This specimen comes from a study of T cell responses to AZD1222 COVID-19 vaccine. Germline assignment: CDR1 SEHNR and CDR2 FQNEAQ (reference sequence). The V gene end was trimmed by 1 base and the J gene end by 3 bases; junction bases not matched to a gene: 8. This CDR3 is 16 amino acids long. Produced via immunoSEQ multiplex PCR; TCRdb's table is partial and in-frame only. The table has 150,000 to 200,000 clones, 85% to 95% seen once. Study-wide findings and caveats: In all cases, repertoires were sampled only after the peak T cell response. Unmutated variant regions reportedly attract nearly half of all spike-specific TCRs. Donors were largely white British and mainly female; clonal diversity was possibly underestimated. Spike was spanned by vaccine-associated CD4 TCRs, with dominance at 160-218 and 743-854.

The sample was peripheral blood, taken on day 0 of AZD1222 vaccination. The clonotype originates from an adult in good health. The rearrangement joins TRBV7-9 to TRBJ1-1; 7 bases match TRBD1. DNA of the CDR3: TGTGCCAGCAGCTTAGTTAAAGGGGGCGCGGACACTGAAGCTTTCTTT. Protein: CASSLVKGGADTEAFF.